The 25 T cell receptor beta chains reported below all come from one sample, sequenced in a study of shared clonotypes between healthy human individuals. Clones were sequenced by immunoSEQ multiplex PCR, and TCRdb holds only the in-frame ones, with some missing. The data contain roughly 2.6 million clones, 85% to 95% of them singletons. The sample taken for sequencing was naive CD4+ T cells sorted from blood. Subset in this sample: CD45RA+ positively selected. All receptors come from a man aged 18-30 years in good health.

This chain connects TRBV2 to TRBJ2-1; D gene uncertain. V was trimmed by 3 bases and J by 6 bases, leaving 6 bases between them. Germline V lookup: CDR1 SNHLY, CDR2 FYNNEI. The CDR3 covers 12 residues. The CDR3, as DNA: TGTGCCAGCAGTGAGTCGGCCAATGAGCAGTTCTTC. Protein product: CASSESANEQFF.

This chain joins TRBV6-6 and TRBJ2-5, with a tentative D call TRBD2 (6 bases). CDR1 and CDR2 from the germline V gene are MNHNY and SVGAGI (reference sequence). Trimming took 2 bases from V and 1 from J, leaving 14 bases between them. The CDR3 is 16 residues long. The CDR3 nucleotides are TGTGCCAGCAGTTACGGTCCTAGCGCTGGCCAAGAGACCCAGTACTTC. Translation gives CASSYGPSAGQETQYF.

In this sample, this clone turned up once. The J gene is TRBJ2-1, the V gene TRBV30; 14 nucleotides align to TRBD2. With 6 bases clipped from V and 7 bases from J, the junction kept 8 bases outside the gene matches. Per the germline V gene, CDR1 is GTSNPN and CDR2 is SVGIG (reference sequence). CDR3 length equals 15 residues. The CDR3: CACQLTSGGANEQFF. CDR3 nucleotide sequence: TGTGCCTGTCAATTGACTAGCGGGGGGGCAAATGAGCAGTTCTTC.

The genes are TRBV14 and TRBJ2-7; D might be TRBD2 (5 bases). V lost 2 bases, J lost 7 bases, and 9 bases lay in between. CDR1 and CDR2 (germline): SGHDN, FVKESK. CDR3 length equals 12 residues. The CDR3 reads CASSQTRREQYF. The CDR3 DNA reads TGTGCCAGCAGCCAAACGAGGAGGGAGCAGTACTTC.

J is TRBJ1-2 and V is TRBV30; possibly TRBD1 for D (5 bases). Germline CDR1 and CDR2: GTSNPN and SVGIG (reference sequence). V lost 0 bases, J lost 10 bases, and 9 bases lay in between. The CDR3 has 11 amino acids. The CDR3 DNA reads TGTGCCTGGAGTGTTGAGGGGATCTACACCTTC. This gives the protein CAWSVEGIYTF.

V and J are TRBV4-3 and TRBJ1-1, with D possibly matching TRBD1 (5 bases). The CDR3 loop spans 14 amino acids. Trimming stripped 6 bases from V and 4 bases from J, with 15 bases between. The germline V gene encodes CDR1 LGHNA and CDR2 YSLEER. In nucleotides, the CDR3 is TGCGCCAGCAGGGCGGGGGGGAGTGTCACTGAAGCTTTCTTT. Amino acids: CASRAGGSVTEAFF.

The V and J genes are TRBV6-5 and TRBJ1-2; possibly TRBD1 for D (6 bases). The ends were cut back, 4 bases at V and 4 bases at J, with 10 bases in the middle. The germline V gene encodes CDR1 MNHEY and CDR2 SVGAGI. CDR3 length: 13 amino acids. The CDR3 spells CASSSTGSYGYTF. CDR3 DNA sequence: TGTGCCAGCAGTTCCACAGGGTCCTATGGCTACACCTTC.

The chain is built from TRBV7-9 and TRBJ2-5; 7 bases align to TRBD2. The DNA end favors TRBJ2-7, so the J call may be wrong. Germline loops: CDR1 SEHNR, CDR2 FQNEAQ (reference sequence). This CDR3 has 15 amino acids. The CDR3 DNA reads TGTGCCAGCAGCTCCCCGGGACGGGGGGCCTACGAGCAGTACTTC. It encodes CASSSPGRGAYEQYF.

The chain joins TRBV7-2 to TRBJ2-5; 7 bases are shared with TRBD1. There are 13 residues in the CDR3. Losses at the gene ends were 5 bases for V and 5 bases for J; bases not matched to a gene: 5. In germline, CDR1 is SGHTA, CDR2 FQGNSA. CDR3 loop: CASSKYRGETQYF. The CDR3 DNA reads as TGTGCCAGCAGCAAATACAGGGGTGAGACCCAGTACTTC.

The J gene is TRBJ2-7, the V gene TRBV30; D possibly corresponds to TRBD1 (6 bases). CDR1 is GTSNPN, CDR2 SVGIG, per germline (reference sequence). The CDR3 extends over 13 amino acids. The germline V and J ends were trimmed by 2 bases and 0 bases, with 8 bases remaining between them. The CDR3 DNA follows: TGTGCCTGGAGTAGGGACAACTCCTACGAGCAGTACTTC. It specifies CAWSRDNSYEQYF.

The CDR3 spells CASSSLTSGLHNEQFF. The CDR3 nucleotides are TGCGCCAGCAGCTCCCTTACTAGCGGGCTTCACAATGAGCAGTTCTTC. This chain connects TRBV5-1 to TRBJ2-1; 9 bases map to TRBD2. V dropped 3 bases and J dropped 5; count of bases not matched to a gene: 9. The V gene's germline CDR1 is SGHRS and CDR2 YFSETQ. The CDR3 consists of 16 residues.

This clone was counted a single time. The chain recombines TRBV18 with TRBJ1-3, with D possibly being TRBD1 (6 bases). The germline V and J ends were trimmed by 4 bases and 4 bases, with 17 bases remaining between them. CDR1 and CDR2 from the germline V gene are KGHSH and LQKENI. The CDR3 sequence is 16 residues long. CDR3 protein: CASSLGQSRIGNTIYF. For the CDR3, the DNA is TGTGCCAGCTCACTCGGACAGTCCCGGATCGGAAACACCATATATTTT. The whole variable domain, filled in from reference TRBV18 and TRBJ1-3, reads NAGVMQNPRHLVRRRGQEARLRCSPMKGHSHVYWYRQLPEEGLKFMVYLQKENIIDESGMPKERFSAEFPKEGPSILRIQQVVRGDSAAYFCASSLGQSRIGNTIYFGEGSWLTVV.

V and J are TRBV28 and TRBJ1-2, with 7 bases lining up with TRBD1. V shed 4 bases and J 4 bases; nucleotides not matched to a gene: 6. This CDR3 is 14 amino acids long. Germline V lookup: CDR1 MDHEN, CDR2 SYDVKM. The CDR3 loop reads CASSSPGTVYGYTF. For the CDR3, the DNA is TGTGCCAGCAGTTCTCCAGGGACAGTCTATGGCTACACCTTC.

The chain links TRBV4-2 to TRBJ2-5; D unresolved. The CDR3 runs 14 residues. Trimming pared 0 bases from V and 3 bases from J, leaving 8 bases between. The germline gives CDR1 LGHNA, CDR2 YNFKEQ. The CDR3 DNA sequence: TGTGCCAGCAGCCAAGATATCCAGAAAGAGACCCAGTACTTC. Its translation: CASSQDIQKETQYF.

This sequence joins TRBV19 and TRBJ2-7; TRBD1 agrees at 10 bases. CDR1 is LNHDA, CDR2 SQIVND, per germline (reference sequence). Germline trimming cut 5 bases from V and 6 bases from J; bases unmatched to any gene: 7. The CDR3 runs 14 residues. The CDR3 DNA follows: TGTGCCAGTAGTTTCGGACAGGGGGTGATCGAGCAGTACTTC. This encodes CASSFGQGVIEQYF.

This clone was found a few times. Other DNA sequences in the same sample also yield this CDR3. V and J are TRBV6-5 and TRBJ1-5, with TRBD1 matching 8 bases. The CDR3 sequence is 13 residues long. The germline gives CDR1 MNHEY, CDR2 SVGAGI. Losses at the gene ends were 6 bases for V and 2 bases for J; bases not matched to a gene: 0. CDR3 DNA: TGTGCCAGCAGGGGACAGGGCAATCAGCCCCAGCATTTT. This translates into CASRGQGNQPQHF.

The CDR3 DNA is TGTGCCATCAGTGAGAAAAATGAAAAACTGTTTTTT. Protein sequence: CAISEKNEKLFF. The chain carries TRBV10-3 and TRBJ1-4; no reliable D call. Trimming removed 2 bases from V and 5 bases from J, with 3 bases in between. The CDR3 is made up of 12 amino acids. Germline V lookup: CDR1 ENHRY, CDR2 SYGVKD.

The CDR3 reads CASSANPSGRSSYEQYF. The CDR3 coding sequence is TGTGCCAGCAGCGCAAATCCTAGCGGGAGGTCATCCTACGAGCAGTACTTC. V is TRBV9 and J is TRBJ2-7; 11 nucleotides align to TRBD2. Per germline, CDR1 SGDLS and CDR2 YYNGEE. The CDR3 consists of 17 residues. V lost 3 bases, J lost 1 base, and 9 bases stayed unmatched.

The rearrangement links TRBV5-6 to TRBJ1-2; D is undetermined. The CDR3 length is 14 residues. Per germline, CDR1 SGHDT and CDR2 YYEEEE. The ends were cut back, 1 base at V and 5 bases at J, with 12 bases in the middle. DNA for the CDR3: TGTGCCAGCAGCTTGAACTCATTCGGATATGGCTACACCTTC. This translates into CASSLNSFGYGYTF.

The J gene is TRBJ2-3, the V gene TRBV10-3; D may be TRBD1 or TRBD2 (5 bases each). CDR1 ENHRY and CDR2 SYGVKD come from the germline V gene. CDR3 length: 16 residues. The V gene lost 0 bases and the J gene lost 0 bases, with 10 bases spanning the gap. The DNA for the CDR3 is TGTGCCATCAGTGAGTCGAGGGGTACTAGCACAGATACGCAGTATTTT. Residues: CAISESRGTSTDTQYF.

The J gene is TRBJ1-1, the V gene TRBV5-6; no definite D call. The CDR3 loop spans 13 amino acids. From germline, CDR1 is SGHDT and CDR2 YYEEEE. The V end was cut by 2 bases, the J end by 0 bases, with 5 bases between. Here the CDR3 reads CASSFRLNTEAFF. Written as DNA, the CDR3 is TGTGCCAGCAGCTTTCGACTGAACACTGAAGCTTTCTTT.

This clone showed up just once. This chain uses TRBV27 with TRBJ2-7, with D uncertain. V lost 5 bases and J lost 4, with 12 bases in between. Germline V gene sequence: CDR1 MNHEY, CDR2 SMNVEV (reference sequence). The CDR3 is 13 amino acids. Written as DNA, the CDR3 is TGTGCCAGCAGTCCAACGGACCGATACGAGCAGTACTTC. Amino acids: CASSPTDRYEQYF.

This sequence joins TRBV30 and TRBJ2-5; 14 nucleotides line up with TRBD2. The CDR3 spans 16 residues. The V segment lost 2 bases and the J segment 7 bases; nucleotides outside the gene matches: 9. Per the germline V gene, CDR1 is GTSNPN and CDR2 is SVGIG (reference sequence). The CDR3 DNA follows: TGTGCCTGGAGTCTCGGGACTAGCGGGAGATGGGCGACCCAGTACTTC. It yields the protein CAWSLGTSGRWATQYF.

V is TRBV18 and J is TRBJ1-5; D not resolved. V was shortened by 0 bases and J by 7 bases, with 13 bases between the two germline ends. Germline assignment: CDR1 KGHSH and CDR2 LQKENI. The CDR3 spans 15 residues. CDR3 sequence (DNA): TGTGCCAGCTCACCACCGTCGGGAACGGGGCAGCCCCAGCATTTT. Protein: CASSPPSGTGQPQHF.

The CDR3 loop is CASSRGLAGGRNEQFF. For the CDR3, the DNA is TGTGCCAGCAGCCGTGGACTAGCGGGAGGGAGGAATGAGCAGTTCTTC. The J gene is TRBJ2-1, the V gene TRBV7-6; 15 bases map to TRBD2. V was clipped by 5 bases and J by 7 bases; unmatched bases: 6. Germline loops: CDR1 SGHVS, CDR2 FNYEAQ. This CDR3 is 16 amino acids long.